The 22 T cell receptor beta chains reported below all come from one sample, sequenced in a study of T cells in Graves' hyperthyroidism and ophthalmopathy. RNA transcripts provided the source from which TCR beta CDR3 regions were amplified. TCR CDR3 underwent first-round RT-PCR with the HTBI primer set. Via MiXCR, TCRdb re-called the multiplex PCR reads, giving one row per CDR3 protein. The sample includes 35,000 or so distinct CDR3 sequences, 52% of them seen just once. The sample taken for sequencing was blood. The receptor source for this set is a middle-aged man with Graves' ophthalmopathy.

At least ten counts were recorded for this clonotype. The CDR3 nucleotides read TGCGCCAGCAGTGGGTTCTCAGGGGCGAATCGAGGAAACACCATATATTTT. It translates to CASSGFSGANRGNTIYF. The genes are TRBV5-1 and TRBJ1-3, with a tentative D call TRBD1 (6 bases). The CDR3 contains 17 residues. V gave up 5 bases and J gave up 4 bases, with 22 bases separating them. Germline V gene lookup returns CDR1 SGHRS and CDR2 YFSETQ.

The rearrangement joins TRBV5-1 to TRBJ2-1, with unresolved D. The V end lost 6 bases, the J end lost 12 bases, and 22 bases lay between the germline ends. This CDR3 is 14 amino acids long. Germline CDR1 SGHRS, CDR2 YFSETQ. CDR3 region: CASTYTSSYDGQFF. CDR3 nucleotide sequence: TGCGCCAGCACATACACAAGCTCCTACGATGGGCAGTTCTTC.

This clonotype was observed many times. The genes are TRBV28 and TRBJ2-1; D ambiguous. The CDR3 extends over 14 amino acids. Between the trimmed V and J ends, which lost 5 bases and 8 bases, there was a span of 16 bases. CDR1 and CDR2 from the germline V gene are MDHEN and SYDVKM. As DNA, the CDR3 is TGTGCCAGCAGTATACAAGCACAGTTTGATGAGCAGTTCTTC. It yields the protein CASSIQAQFDEQFF. The full variable domain, with the rest looked up from reference TRBV28 and TRBJ2-1, is DVKVTQSSRYLVKRTGEKVFLECVQDMDHENMFWYRQDPGLGLRLIYFSYDVKMKEKGDIPEGYSVSREKKERFSLILESASTNQTSMYLCASSIQAQFDEQFFGPGTRLTVL.

This clonotype occurred many times. V gene TRBV24-1 combines with J gene TRBJ1-4; D possibly corresponds to TRBD1 (6 bases). The V end was cut by 3 bases, the J end by 3 bases, with 13 bases between. From germline, CDR1 is KGHDR and CDR2 SFDVKD. This CDR3 has 16 amino acids. The CDR3 region is CATSDLNRAPNEKLFF. CDR3 DNA: TGTGCCACCAGTGATCTAAACAGGGCCCCTAATGAAAAACTGTTTTTT.

The chain combines TRBV20-1 with TRBJ2-5; 7 nucleotides match TRBD2. The V gene end was trimmed by 5 bases and the J gene end by 7 bases; junction bases not matched to a gene: 10. The CDR3 is made up of 13 amino acids. CDR1 is DFQATT and CDR2 is SNEGSKA in the germline V gene (reference sequence). CDR3 in DNA: TGCAGTGCTGCTCGTATGTGGGAGGGGACCCAGTACTTC. Amino acids: CSAARMWEGTQYF.

In the case of this clonotype: This CDR3 fails to terminate in the conserved phenylalanine or tryptophan, so it likely reflects a read error. The DNA is omitted, as the CDR3 cannot be located on it reliably, and the CDR3 follows TCRdb's listing. The J gene is TRBJ1-6, the V gene TRBV12-3 or TRBV12-4; whether TRBD1, the table's D call, matches the DNA was not checked. The CDR3 comprises 17 residues, both ends counted. The CDR3 is CASSGTGMSTGNSPPHL.

This clonotype was detected many times. This chain links TRBV7-9 with TRBJ2-7; D is uncertain. The CDR3 runs 16 residues. V was pared by 4 bases and J by 2 bases, with 18 bases between. CDR1 and CDR2 (germline): SEHNR, FQNEAQ (reference sequence). CDR3 protein: CASSSGHGRRTYEQYF. Written as DNA, the CDR3 is TGTGCCAGCAGCTCCGGTCACGGCAGGAGAACCTACGAGCAGTACTTC. Drawing the rest from reference TRBV7-9 and TRBJ2-7, the complete variable domain is DTGVSQNPRHKITKRGQNVTFRCDPISEHNRLYWYRQTLGQGPEFLTYFQNEAQLEKSRLLSDRFSAERPKGSFSTLEIQRTEQGDSAMYLCASSSGHGRRTYEQYFGPGTRLTVT.

The rearrangement uses TRBV11-2 and TRBJ2-5; 8 positions agree with TRBD1. The germline gives CDR1 SGHAT, CDR2 FQNNGV. The CDR3 extends over 15 amino acids. Trimming cost V 5 bases and J 5 bases; bases outside gene matches: 10. The CDR3 region has the DNA TGTGCCAGCAGCACTAGGACAGGGTGGGGCGAGACCCAGTACTTC. The encoded protein is CASSTRTGWGETQYF.

This clonotype was seen ten or more times. J is TRBJ2-7 and V is TRBV27; 7 positions match TRBD2. Germline loops: CDR1 MNHEY, CDR2 SMNVEV (reference sequence). The CDR3 has 15 amino acids. V lost 2 bases, J lost 0 bases, and 4 bases stayed unmatched. The CDR3 sequence is CASSLKGGSSYEQYF. CDR3 sequence (DNA): TGTGCCAGCAGTTTAAAGGGCGGGAGCTCCTACGAGCAGTACTTC.

This chain's CDR3 is CSVGPGDSGYGYTF. As DNA, the CDR3 is TGCAGCGTTGGCCCGGGGGATTCTGGCTATGGCTACACCTTC. J is TRBJ1-2 and V is TRBV29-1; TRBD1 might be the D (5 bases). Trimming took off 4 bases at V and 4 bases at J, with 16 bases between the two ends. The CDR3 is 14 amino acids. Germline V lookup: CDR1 SQVTM, CDR2 ANQGSEA.

This chain uses TRBV7-9 with TRBJ2-7; the match to TRBD2 covers 8 bases. Trimming took 4 bases from V and 7 from J; bases not matched to a gene: 6. CDR1 and CDR2 (germline): SEHNR, FQNEAQ (reference sequence). This CDR3 region has 13 residues. The CDR3 DNA is TGTGCCAGCAGCTCCGGGGGGGCCGGGGAGCAGTACTTC. Its protein product is CASSSGGAGEQYF.

This chain uses TRBV2 with TRBJ2-1; D is perhaps TRBD2 (7 bases). CDR1 is SNHLY, CDR2 FYNNEI, per germline. The CDR3 sequence is 11 residues long. Trimming stripped 4 bases from V and 12 bases from J, with 10 bases between. The CDR3 nucleotides read TGTGCCAGCAGTGTTGCGGGGGCGCAGTTCTTC. As protein: CASSVAGAQFF. Full variable domain (missing parts from reference TRBV2 and TRBJ2-1): EPEVTQTPSHQVTQMGQEVILRCVPISNHLYFYWYRQILGQKVEFLVSFYNNEISEKSEIFDDQFSVERPDGSNFTLKIRSTKLEDSAMYFCASSVAGAQFFGPGTRLTVL.

A note on this clonotype: The conserved phenylalanine or tryptophan is not found at the CDR3 terminus, so this likely reflects a read error. No DNA is shown, since the ends of the CDR3 on it are uncertain; the CDR3 is the one TCRdb lists. The gene calls are TRBV6-5 and TRBJ2-5; the table's D gene call, TRBD1, was not cross checked with the DNA. Germline-derived CDR1 and CDR2 are MNHEY and SVGAGI. 15 amino acids form the CDR3, both terminal residues included. CDR3 protein: CASSPGQWYGYTFGS.

In its sample, this clonotype was seen many times. V usage is TRBV20-1 and J usage is TRBJ2-1, with a tentative D call TRBD1 (6 bases). Germline V gives CDR1 DFQATT, CDR2 SNEGSKA (reference sequence). Trimming took 0 bases from V and 8 from J, leaving 11 bases between them. This CDR3 region has 13 residues. Here the CDR3 reads CSARDLQGHEQFF. CDR3 nucleotide sequence: TGCAGTGCTAGAGATCTACAGGGTCATGAGCAGTTCTTC.

CDR3: CASSKRGLAAGELFF. CDR3 sequence (DNA): TGTGCCAGCAGCAAACGGGGACTAGCGGCCGGGGAGCTGTTTTTT. The rearrangement uses TRBV14 and TRBJ2-2, with 11 bases matching TRBD2. Germline V gene sequence: CDR1 SGHDN, CDR2 FVKESK. The V gene end was trimmed by 5 bases and the J gene end by 6 bases; junction bases not matched to a gene: 5. The CDR3 has 15 residues. The complete variable domain, with remaining parts taken from reference TRBV14 and TRBJ2-2, reads EAGVTQFPSHSVIEKGQTVTLRCDPISGHDNLYWYRRVMGKEIKFLLHFVKESKQDESGMPNNRFLAERTGGTYSTLKVQPAELEDSGVYFCASSKRGLAAGELFFGEGSRLTVL.

The chain couples TRBV20-1 to TRBJ2-1; 7 bases align to TRBD2. Trimming at V came to 2 bases and at J to 5 bases, leaving 3 bases not matched to a gene. Germline V CDR1 and CDR2: DFQATT, SNEGSKA (reference sequence). There are 13 residues in the CDR3. The CDR3, as DNA: TGCAGTGCTAGAAGCGGGAACCACAATGAGCAGTTCTTC. Protein sequence: CSARSGNHNEQFF.

V gene TRBV6-5 combines with J gene TRBJ2-7; 13 bases fit TRBD2. Per the germline V gene, CDR1 is MNHEY and CDR2 is SVGAGI. The CDR3 is 14 amino acids. After removal of 5 bases from V and 6 bases from J, the junction contained 4 bases not matched to a gene. In DNA, the CDR3 is TGTGCCAGCAGTCGGACTAGCGGGAGCCGCGAGCAGTACTTC. Translation: CASSRTSGSREQYF.

About this clonotype: At one of its ends the junction is not consistent with the germline gene, which may arise from a read error. The chain combines TRBV29-1 with TRBJ2-7, with D tentatively TRBD1 or TRBD2 (5 bases each). There are 15 residues in the CDR3. The germline CDR1 and CDR2 sequences are SQVTM and ANQGSEA. The CDR3: CSVGIETVRVYEQYF. The CDR3 bases are TGCAGCGTCGGGATAGAGACAGTTCGGGTCTACGAGCAATACTTC.

This clonotype appeared many times. CDR3 region: CASSEFSSGANVLTF. In DNA, the CDR3 is TGTGCCAGCAGTGAATTCAGCTCTGGGGCCAACGTCCTGACTTTC. V gene TRBV6-1 combines with J gene TRBJ2-6; no firm D call. This CDR3 has 15 amino acids. Germline V lookup: CDR1 MNHNS, CDR2 SASEGT. The V end was cut by 2 bases, the J end by 0 bases, with 5 bases between.

V usage is TRBV10-3 and J usage is TRBJ2-7, with 9 bases aligning to TRBD2. The CDR3 is 16 amino acids. The V and J ends lost 7 bases and 9 bases, in that order; junction bases with no gene match: 19. CDR1 is ENHRY and CDR2 is SYGVKD in the germline V gene. CDR3 residues: CAIKTRGASGVSGQYF. The CDR3 DNA reads TGTGCCATCAAAACGAGGGGGGCTAGCGGGGTCTCAGGGCAGTACTTC.

The rearrangement links TRBV20-1 to TRBJ2-7; D is uncertain. The CDR3 totals 12 residues. The germline V gene has CDR1 DFQATT and CDR2 SNEGSKA (reference sequence). The V end lost 3 bases, the J end lost 0 bases, and 6 bases lay between the germline ends. Here the CDR3 DNA reads TGCAGTGCTAGTGCCCTCTCCTACGAGCAGTACTTC. Its translation: CSASALSYEQYF.

The genes are TRBV5-1 and TRBJ2-7, with 7 bases matching TRBD1. Trimming removed 4 bases from V and 0 bases from J; junction bases left unmatched: 10. The V gene's germline CDR1 is SGHRS and CDR2 YFSETQ. The CDR3 has 16 residues. The CDR3, as DNA: TGCGCCAGCAGCCCGGAGACAGGGCCCGGCTCCTACGAGCAGTACTTC. It translates to CASSPETGPGSYEQYF.